This is a list of T cell receptor beta chains from one sample in a study of shared clonotypes between healthy human individuals. TCRdb's copy holds only in-frame clones and misses some; the assay was immunoSEQ multiplex PCR. The top ten clones hold around 24% of a sample with about 750,000 clones, roughly 92% of them seen once. Material: naive CD8+ T cells sorted from blood. The receptors originated from a man under 40 in good health. The CDR3 runs from the conserved cysteine through the conserved F or W. D genes are given only for firm matches. Size is stated for part of the rows, as once, few or many counts, or as a class when the clone is expanded.

V	length	D	J	size	DNA	CDR3
TRBV29-1	14	.	TRBJ2-1	once	TGCAGCGTTGAAGGGGACGGGAAGGACCATGAGCAGTTCTTC	CSVEGDGKDHEQFF
TRBV6-5	16	TRBD1	TRBJ2-1	.	TGTGCCAGCAGTTTCTCGGGGACAGGGACCTACAATGAGCAGTTCTTC	CASSFSGTGTYNEQFF
TRBV27	19	.	TRBJ1-2	.	TGTGCCAGCAGTTTATCCCCTAGGGGTCCCGAGTCCCCAAACTATGGCTACACCTTC	CASSLSPRGPESPNYGYTF
TRBV6-1	14	.	TRBJ2-7	once	TGTGCCAGCAGTGAGTCGCCTATGGCGTACGAGCAGTACTTC	CASSESPMAYEQYF
TRBV30	18	.	TRBJ1-4	.	TGTGCCTGGGCCCAGAGACCTCAAACGATACTTTGGGATGAAAAACTGTTTTTT	CAWAQRPQTILWDEKLFF
TRBV7-9	15	.	TRBJ1-2	.	TGTGCCAGCAGCGCCCCCCAAGGGCAGAGAAATGGCTACACCTTC	CASSAPQGQRNGYTF
TRBV7-9	15	TRBD1	TRBJ2-5	.	TGTGCCAGCAGCTTAGTAAGGACAGGGCAAGAGACCCAGTACTTC	CASSLVRTGQETQYF
TRBV6-1	15	TRBD1	TRBJ2-3	.	TGTGCCAGCAGTGAATTGGGGACAGGGGAAGATACGCAGTATTTT	CASSELGTGEDTQYF
TRBV13	17	TRBD1	TRBJ2-1	once	TGTGCCAGCAGCTTAGGGGGACAGGGGTTCGCCGACAATGAGCAGTTCTTC	CASSLGGQGFADNEQFF
TRBV28	15	TRBD2	TRBJ2-7	.	TGTGCCAGCAGTAATGGACTAGCGGGGAACTACGAGCAGTACTTC	CASSNGLAGNYEQYF
TRBV7-9	14	.	TRBJ1-1	.	TGTGCCAGCCAACTGACAGCGTCGAACACTGAAGCTTTCTTT	CASQLTASNTEAFF
TRBV13	16	.	TRBJ2-1	.	TGTGCCAGCAGCCCCGGGGTAGCGGACTCCTACAATGAGCAGTTCTTC	CASSPGVADSYNEQFF
TRBV27	13	.	TRBJ2-1	.	TGTGCCAGCAGTTTTTTCTCGTACAATGAGCAGTTCTTC	CASSFFSYNEQFF
TRBV5-5	14	.	TRBJ2-7	.	TGTGCCAGCAGCTTGACAGGGAGAGGGTCCGAGCAGTACTTC	CASSLTGRGSEQYF
TRBV6-1	11	TRBD1	TRBJ2-1	.	TGTGCCAGCAGTGAAATCCAGGGGGCGTTCTTC	CASSEIQGAFF
TRBV28	16	TRBD1	TRBJ2-5	.	TGTGCCAGCAGTTTGGGGACAGGGGGCCCCCAAGAGACCCAGTACTTC	CASSLGTGGPQETQYF
TRBV7-6	16	TRBD2	TRBJ2-3	.	TGTGCCAGCGCCCGTAGCGGGAGAGGGGGGGTAGATACGCAGTATTTT	CASARSGRGGVDTQYF
TRBV15	12	.	TRBJ2-1	.	TGTGCCACCAGCCCGGGTGTTCCCGAGCAGTTCTTC	CATSPGVPEQFF
TRBV25-1	10	.	TRBJ2-5	once	TGTGCCAGCGAGGGGCAGACCCAGTACTTC	CASEGQTQYF
TRBV7-9	14	TRBD1	TRBJ2-7	few	TGTGCCAGCAGCTTACGGGACAGGGGAATCGAGCAGTACTTC	CASSLRDRGIEQYF
TRBV5-8	16	TRBD1	TRBJ2-1	.	TGTGCCAGCAGGGACCGGGACAGCGCTATCTACAATGAGCAGTTCTTC	CASRDRDSAIYNEQFF
TRBV7-9	14	.	TRBJ1-2	.	TGTGCCAGCAGCTTACCTGGGGCAGCCGATGGCTACACCTTC	CASSLPGAADGYTF
TRBV9	14	.	TRBJ2-2	.	TGTGCCAGCAGCGTAGCTGAAGACTGCGGGGAGCTGTTTTTT	CASSVAEDCGELFF
TRBV2	16	TRBD2	TRBJ2-3	.	TGTGCCAGCAGGAAAGGGAGGGAAGGGAGCACAGATACGCAGTATTTT	CASRKGREGSTDTQYF
TRBV5-6	16	TRBD2	TRBJ2-1	.	TGTGCCAGCAGCTCACTACTAGCGGGCCGCTACAATGAGCAGTTCTTC	CASSSLLAGRYNEQFF
TRBV7-9	13	.	TRBJ2-7	.	TGTGCCAGCGAGTCAGAGACTTACTACGAGCAGTACTTC	CASESETYYEQYF
TRBV9	19	TRBD1	TRBJ2-3	.	TGTGCCAGCAGCGTCCGTGGAACAGTCGGGACAGCCTTTTCAGATACGCAGTATTTT	CASSVRGTVGTAFSDTQYF
TRBV14	19	.	TRBJ1-3	.	TGTGCCAGCAGCCAAGATAGTGAGTCAGCGACTTTCGCTGGAAACACCATATATTTT	CASSQDSESATFAGNTIYF
TRBV19	14	TRBD1	TRBJ2-7	.	TGTGCCAGTAGTATTGGACAGGGAACCTACGAGCAGTACTTC	CASSIGQGTYEQYF
TRBV6-1	18	TRBD1	TRBJ1-4	few	TGTGCCAGCAGTGAAGCAGTGACAGGGGGCCTCATTAATGAAAAACTGTTTTTT	CASSEAVTGGLINEKLFF
TRBV10-3	19	TRBD1	TRBJ2-6	.	TGTGCCATCGGGGGCGATACACAGGGGCCCGGTTCTGGGGCCAACGTCCTGACTTTC	CAIGGDTQGPGSGANVLTF
TRBV6-1	15	.	TRBJ2-7	.	TGTGCCAGCAGAGTCGTGGACATGAGCTCCTACGAGCAGTACTTC	CASRVVDMSSYEQYF
TRBV7-9	13	.	TRBJ1-2	.	TGTGCCAGCAGCTTGGGGAGAAACTATGGCTACACCTTC	CASSLGRNYGYTF
TRBV7-8	15	.	TRBJ2-1	.	TGTGCCAGCAGCCTGGACAGAAGCTCCTACAATGAGCAGTTCTTC	CASSLDRSSYNEQFF
TRBV27	14	.	TRBJ1-1	.	TGTGCCAGCAGCCCGGGGCAGAAGAACACTGAAGCTTTCTTT	CASSPGQKNTEAFF
TRBV7-9	15	TRBD1	TRBJ2-2	.	TGTGCCAGCAGCCTCGGGACAGGGGGGTTCGGGGAGCTGTTTTTT	CASSLGTGGFGELFF
TRBV4-1	14	.	TRBJ2-1	.	TGCGCCAGCAGCCAGACTCCCGCCTACAATGAGCAGTTCTTC	CASSQTPAYNEQFF
TRBV7-8	16	.	TRBJ2-1	.	TGTGCCAGCATCCCTAAAGGGGCTTTCTCCTACAATGAGCAGTTCTTC	CASIPKGAFSYNEQFF
TRBV15	16	.	TRBJ2-3	.	TGTGCCACCAGCAGAGACGGGCTATCGGTTTCAGATACGCAGTATTTT	CATSRDGLSVSDTQYF
TRBV19	17	.	TRBJ2-3	once	TGTGCCAGTAGTCTCCGCCCGGGACCGCGTGGCACAGATACGCAGTATTTT	CASSLRPGPRGTDTQYF
TRBV28	14	.	TRBJ2-7	once	TGTGCCAGCAGTTTATATAGGGGACCCAACGAGCAGTACTTC	CASSLYRGPNEQYF
TRBV9	13	.	TRBJ2-7	.	TGTGCCAGCAGCGTAGGAGGCCACACAGAGCAGTACTTC	CASSVGGHTEQYF
TRBV6-1	15	TRBD1	TRBJ2-7	.	TGTGCCAGCAGGGGAACCGGGACAGGTTTCTACGAGCAGTACTTC	CASRGTGTGFYEQYF
TRBV5-1	18	TRBD1	TRBJ1-1	.	TGCGCCAGCAGCCCCGTGGGTCAGGGGGGGCCTGTGAACACTGAAGCTTTCTTT	CASSPVGQGGPVNTEAFF
TRBV27	16	.	TRBJ1-4	.	TGTGCCAGCAGTTTAACACCTTTTGCAACTAATGAAAAACTGTTTTTT	CASSLTPFATNEKLFF
TRBV5-4	15	.	TRBJ2-6	.	TGTGCCAGCAGCCGGGACGGCTTCGGGGCCAACGTCCTGACTTTC	CASSRDGFGANVLTF
TRBV6-1	14	TRBD1	TRBJ1-3	few	TGTGCCAGCAGTGGTGGACAGGGGGGAAACACCATATATTTT	CASSGGQGGNTIYF
TRBV11-3	13	.	TRBJ2-1	.	TGTGCCAGCAGCTTAGCAGGGTCCAATGAGCAGTTCTTC	CASSLAGSNEQFF
TRBV27	15	.	TRBJ2-7	.	TGTGCCAGCAGTTTAGGTCAGCTGATACCCTACGAGCAGTACTTC	CASSLGQLIPYEQYF
TRBV10-3	15	.	TRBJ2-7	.	TGTGCCATCAGTGAGCAAGGAGTCAATAGCTACGAGCAGTACTTC	CAISEQGVNSYEQYF
TRBV2	10	.	TRBJ1-4	.	TGTGCCTCCCAGGGCAGGAAACTGTTTTTT	CASQGRKLFF
TRBV28	15	.	TRBJ2-1	.	TGTGCCAGCAGTCCTCGGTCCTGGGAAATCGATGAGCAGTTCTTC	CASSPRSWEIDEQFF
TRBV6-5	13	.	TRBJ2-7	.	TGTGCCAGCGGTTTAACGGGCGCCTACGAGCAGTACTTC	CASGLTGAYEQYF
TRBV28	14	.	TRBJ1-5	.	TGTGCCAGCAGTTTACAAATTAGCAATCAGCCCCAGCATTTT	CASSLQISNQPQHF
TRBV7-9	18	TRBD1	TRBJ2-7	.	TGTGCCAGCAGCCCTTTTTCCCACAGGGGCAAGGGGTCCTACGAGCAGTACTTC	CASSPFSHRGKGSYEQYF
TRBV6-1	15	TRBD1	TRBJ2-7	.	TGTGCCAGCAGTGAACGTGGGACAGGGGCTTACGAGCAGTACTTC	CASSERGTGAYEQYF
TRBV5-6	15	.	TRBJ2-2	.	TGTGCCAGCAGCTTGTACAGGGATAACACCGGGGAGCTGTTTTTT	CASSLYRDNTGELFF
TRBV30	13	.	TRBJ2-7	.	TGTGCCTGGGATAGCGGAACCCACTACGAGCAGTACTTC	CAWDSGTHYEQYF
TRBV27	14	.	TRBJ1-4	.	TGTGCCAGCAGTTCCTCCCCGGCATTGGAAAAACTGTTTTTT	CASSSSPALEKLFF
TRBV5-5	15	TRBD1	TRBJ2-2	.	TGTGCCAGCAGCTACGACAGGGGAATCGCCGGGGAGCTGTTTTTT	CASSYDRGIAGELFF